This T cell receptor beta chain was captured by sequencing in a study of cytomegalovirus exposure and HLA in healthy donors. Study context: An analysis done earlier identified roughly 120 million unique TCR beta sequences from 190 million or so T cells. Whole-study results and caveats: Some highly shared sequence variants likely arose as a pipeline artifact.

This CDR3 is built from 14 residues. Primers for the PCR totalled 60 Vbeta and 13 Jbeta. Sequencing used immunoSEQ multiplex PCR; TCRdb keeps in-frame clones, though not all of them. In the table there are some 150,000 clones, approximately 90% of which are singletons. A remark on this clone: What it recognizes is unknown.

This sequence originates from a woman between 25 and 40 years old in good health and CMV-seronegative. The chain combines TRBV21-1 with TRBJ1-2; the table's D gene call, TRBD1, was not cross checked with the DNA. TRBV21-1 is a known pseudogene. Sequencing was done on a sample of PBMCs. The CDR3 is CASSNREGETGYTF. The DNA of the CDR3 is TGTGCCAGCAGCAACAGGGAAGGTGAAACCGGCTACACCTTC.